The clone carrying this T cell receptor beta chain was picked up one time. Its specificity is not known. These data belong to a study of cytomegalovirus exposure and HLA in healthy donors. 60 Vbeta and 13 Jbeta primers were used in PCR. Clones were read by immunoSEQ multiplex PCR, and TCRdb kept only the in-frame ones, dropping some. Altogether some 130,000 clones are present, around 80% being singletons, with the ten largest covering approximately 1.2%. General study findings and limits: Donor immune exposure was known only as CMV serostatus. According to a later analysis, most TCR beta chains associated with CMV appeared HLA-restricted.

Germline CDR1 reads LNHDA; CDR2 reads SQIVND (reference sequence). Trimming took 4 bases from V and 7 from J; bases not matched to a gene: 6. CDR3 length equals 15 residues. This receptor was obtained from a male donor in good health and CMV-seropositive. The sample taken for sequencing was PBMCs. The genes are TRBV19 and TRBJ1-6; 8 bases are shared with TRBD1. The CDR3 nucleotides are TGTGCCAGTAGTAGGCAGGGGGCGAGGAATTCACCCCTCCACTTT. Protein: CASSRQGARNSPLHF.